This T cell receptor beta chain was sequenced for a study of Graves' ophthalmopathy and Graves' hyperthyroidism. This clonotype was found many times. Its antigen is not identified. Using RNA transcripts, the TCR beta CDR3 regions were amplified. RT-PCR was first run with HTBI primers, then multiplex PCR in a second round. MiXCR, applied by TCRdb to the multiplex PCR reads, yields one record per CDR3 protein. The table has 500,000 to 700,000 distinct CDR3 sequences, 20% to 25% seen once. This CDR3 has 11 amino acids. In germline, CDR1 is DFQATT, CDR2 SNEGSKA (reference sequence). V was cut by 1 base and J by 4 bases, with 2 bases left in between. Out of 9.5 to 10 ml of fresh peripheral blood, PBMCs were obtained. Study results and limitations: Classification of ophthalmopathy versus stable hyperthyroidism by a 13-signature model yielded about 90% sensitivity and 65% to 83% specificity. The blood repertoire also included most expanded thyroid clonotypes above 0.001 frequency. Prediction of ophthalmopathy progression reached around 70% sensitivity and about 72% specificity.

The source material was peripheral blood. The receptor comes from a young woman with stable Graves' hyperthyroidism. Some clones in this sample may be carry-over from other donors' samples. The V gene is TRBV20-1, the J gene TRBJ1-3; D remains ambiguous. The CDR3 DNA sequence: TGCAGTGCTAGAGCAGGAAACACCATATATTTT. Residues: CSARAGNTIYF.